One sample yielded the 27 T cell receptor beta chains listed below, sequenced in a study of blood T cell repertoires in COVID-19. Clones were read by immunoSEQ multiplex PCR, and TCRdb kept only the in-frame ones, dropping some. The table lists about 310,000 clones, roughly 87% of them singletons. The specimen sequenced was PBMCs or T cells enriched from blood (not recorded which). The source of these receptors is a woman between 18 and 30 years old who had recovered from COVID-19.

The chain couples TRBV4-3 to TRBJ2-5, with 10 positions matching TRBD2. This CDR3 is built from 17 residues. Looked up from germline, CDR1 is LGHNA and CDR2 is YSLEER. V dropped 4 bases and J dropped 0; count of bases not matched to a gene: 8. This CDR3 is CASSPGASGGYQETQYF. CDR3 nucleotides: TGCGCCAGCAGCCCTGGGGCTAGCGGGGGATACCAAGAGACCCAGTACTTC.

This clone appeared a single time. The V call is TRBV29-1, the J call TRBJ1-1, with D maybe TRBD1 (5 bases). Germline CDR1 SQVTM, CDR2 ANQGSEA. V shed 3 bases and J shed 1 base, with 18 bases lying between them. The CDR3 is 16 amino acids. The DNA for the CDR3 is TGCAGCGTTGATGGGGGGGATTACCCCAAGAACACTGAAGCTTTCTTT. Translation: CSVDGGDYPKNTEAFF. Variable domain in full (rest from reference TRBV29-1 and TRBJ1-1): SAVISQKPSRDICQRGTSLTIQCQVDSQVTMMFWYRQQPGQSLTLIATANQGSEATYESGFVIDKFPISRPNLTFSTLTVSNMSPEDSSIYLCSVDGGDYPKNTEAFFGQGTRLTVV.

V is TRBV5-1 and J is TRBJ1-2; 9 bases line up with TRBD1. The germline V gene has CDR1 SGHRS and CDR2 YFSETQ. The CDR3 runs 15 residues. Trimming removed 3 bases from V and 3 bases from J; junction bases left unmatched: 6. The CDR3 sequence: CASSSGQGLHYGYTF. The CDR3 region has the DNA TGCGCCAGCAGCTCGGGACAGGGACTTCACTATGGCTACACCTTC.

The CDR3 DNA follows: TGCGCCAGCAGACTGGGTGGACAGGGAAGATACGAGCAGTACTTC. Translated, it gives CASRLGGQGRYEQYF. The chain combines TRBV5-1 with TRBJ2-7, with TRBD1 matching 8 bases. J lost 4 bases, V lost 5 bases, and 11 bases had no gene match. Germline V gene sequence: CDR1 SGHRS, CDR2 YFSETQ. There are 15 residues in the CDR3.

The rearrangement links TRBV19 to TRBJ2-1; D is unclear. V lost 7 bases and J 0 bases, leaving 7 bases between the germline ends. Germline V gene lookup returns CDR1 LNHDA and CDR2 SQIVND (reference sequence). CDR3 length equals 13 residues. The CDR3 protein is CASTTGSYNEQFF. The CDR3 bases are TGTGCCAGTACGACTGGCTCCTACAATGAGCAGTTCTTC.

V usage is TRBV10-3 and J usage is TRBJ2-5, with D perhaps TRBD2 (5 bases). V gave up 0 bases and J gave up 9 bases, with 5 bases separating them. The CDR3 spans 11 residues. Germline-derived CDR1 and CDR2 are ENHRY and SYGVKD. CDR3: CAISESEAQYF. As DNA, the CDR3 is TGTGCCATCAGTGAGTCGGAGGCCCAGTACTTC.

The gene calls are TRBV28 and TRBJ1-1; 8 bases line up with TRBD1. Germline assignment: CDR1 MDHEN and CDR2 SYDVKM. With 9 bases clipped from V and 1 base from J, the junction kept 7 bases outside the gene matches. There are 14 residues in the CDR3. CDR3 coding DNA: TGTGCCAGTCCGGGACAGGACCCGAACACTGAAGCTTTCTTT. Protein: CASPGQDPNTEAFF.

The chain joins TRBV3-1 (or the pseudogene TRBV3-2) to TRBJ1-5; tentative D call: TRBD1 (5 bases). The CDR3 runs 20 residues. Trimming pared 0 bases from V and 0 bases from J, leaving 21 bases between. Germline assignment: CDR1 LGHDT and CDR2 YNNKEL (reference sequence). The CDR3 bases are TGTGCCAGCAGCCAAGACGTGATGACAGAAAACGGATATAGCAATCAGCCCCAGCATTTT. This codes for CASSQDVMTENGYSNQPQHF.

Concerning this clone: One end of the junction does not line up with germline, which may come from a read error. The CDR3 DNA sequence: TGTGCCAGCAATTTAGGACAGGGAGCTATGAATGAGCAGTTCTTC. This translates into CASNLGQGAMNEQFF. The chain has TRBV28 and TRBJ2-1; 8 bases align to TRBD1. The length of the CDR3 is 15 residues. CDR1 is MDHEN and CDR2 is SYDVKM in the germline V gene.

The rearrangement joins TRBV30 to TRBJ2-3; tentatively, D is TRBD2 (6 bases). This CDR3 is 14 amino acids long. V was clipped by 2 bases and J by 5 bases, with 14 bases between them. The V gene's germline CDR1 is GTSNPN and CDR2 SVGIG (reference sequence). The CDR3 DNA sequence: TGTGCCTGGAGTAGGGGCGGGGTGGTAGATACGCAGTATTTT. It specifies CAWSRGGVVDTQYF.

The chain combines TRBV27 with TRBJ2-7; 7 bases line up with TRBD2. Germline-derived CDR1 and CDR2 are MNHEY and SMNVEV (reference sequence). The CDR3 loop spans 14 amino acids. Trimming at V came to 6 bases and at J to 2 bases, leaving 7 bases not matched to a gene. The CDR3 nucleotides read TGTGCCAGCAGAATTCAGCGGGGACCCTACGAGCAGTACTTC. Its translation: CASRIQRGPYEQYF.

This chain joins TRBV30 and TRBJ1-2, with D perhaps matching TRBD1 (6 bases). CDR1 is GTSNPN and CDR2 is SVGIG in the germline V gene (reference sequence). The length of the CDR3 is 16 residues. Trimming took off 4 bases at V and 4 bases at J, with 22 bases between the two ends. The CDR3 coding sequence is TGTGCCTGGACCGGCTCCGGGACATCCCAACTCTATGGCTACACCTTC. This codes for CAWTGSGTSQLYGYTF. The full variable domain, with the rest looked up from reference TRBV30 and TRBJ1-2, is SQTIHQWPATLVQPVGSPLSLECTVEGTSNPNLYWYRQAAGRGLQLLFYSVGIGQISSEVPQNLSASRPQDRQFILSSKKLLLSDSGFYLCAWTGSGTSQLYGYTFGSGTRLTVV.

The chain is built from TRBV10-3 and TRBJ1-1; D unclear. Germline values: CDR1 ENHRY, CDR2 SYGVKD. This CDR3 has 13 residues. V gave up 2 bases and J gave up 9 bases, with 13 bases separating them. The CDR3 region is CAISEEGILKAFF. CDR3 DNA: TGTGCCATCAGTGAGGAGGGTATTTTGAAAGCTTTCTTT.

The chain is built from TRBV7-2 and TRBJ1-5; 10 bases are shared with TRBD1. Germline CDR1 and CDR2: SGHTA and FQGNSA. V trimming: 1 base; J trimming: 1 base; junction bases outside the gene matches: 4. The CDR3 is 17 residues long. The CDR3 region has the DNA TGTGCCAGCAGCTTAGTCGGGGGACAGGGGAGCAATCAGCCCCAGCATTTT. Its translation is CASSLVGGQGSNQPQHF.

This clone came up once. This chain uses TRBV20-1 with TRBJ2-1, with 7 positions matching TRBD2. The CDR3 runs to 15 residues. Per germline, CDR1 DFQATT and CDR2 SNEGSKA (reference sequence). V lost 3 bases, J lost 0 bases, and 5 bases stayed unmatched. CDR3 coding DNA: TGCAGTGCTAGTCATGGCGGGAGCTCCTACAATGAGCAGTTCTTC. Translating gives CSASHGGSSYNEQFF.

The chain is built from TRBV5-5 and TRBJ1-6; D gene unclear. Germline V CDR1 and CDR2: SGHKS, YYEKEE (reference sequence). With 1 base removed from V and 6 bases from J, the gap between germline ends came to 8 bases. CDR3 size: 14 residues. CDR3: CASSLRGSNSPLHF. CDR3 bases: TGTGCCAGCAGCTTGAGAGGTTCTAATTCACCCCTCCACTTT.

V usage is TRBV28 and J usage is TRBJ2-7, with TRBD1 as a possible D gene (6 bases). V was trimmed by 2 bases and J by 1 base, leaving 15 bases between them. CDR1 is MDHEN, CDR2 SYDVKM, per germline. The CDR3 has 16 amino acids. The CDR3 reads CASSLKAGTISYEQYF. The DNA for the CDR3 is TGTGCCAGCAGTTTAAAGGCCGGGACAATATCCTACGAGCAGTACTTC.

CDR3: CASSFPGRGYNEQFF. The CDR3 DNA follows: TGCGCCAGCAGCTTTCCCGGCAGGGGCTACAATGAGCAGTTCTTC. The chain links TRBV5-1 to TRBJ2-1; TRBD1 is a possible D gene (6 bases). Germline values: CDR1 SGHRS, CDR2 YFSETQ. Trimming removed 2 bases at V and 3 bases at J, with 12 bases between. This CDR3 region has 15 residues.

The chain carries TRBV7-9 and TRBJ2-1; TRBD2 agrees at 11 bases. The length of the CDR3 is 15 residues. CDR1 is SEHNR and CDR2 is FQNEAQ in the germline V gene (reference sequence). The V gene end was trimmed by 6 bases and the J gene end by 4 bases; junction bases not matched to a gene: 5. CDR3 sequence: CASSPASGRYNEQFF. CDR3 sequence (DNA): TGTGCCAGCAGTCCGGCTAGCGGGAGGTACAATGAGCAGTTCTTC.

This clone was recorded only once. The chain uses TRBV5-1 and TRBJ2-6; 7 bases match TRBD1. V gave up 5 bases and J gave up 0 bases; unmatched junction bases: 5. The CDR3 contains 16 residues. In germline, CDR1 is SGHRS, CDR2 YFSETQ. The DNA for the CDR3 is TGCGCCAGCAGACAGGGACAGCTCTCTGGGGCCAACGTCCTGACTTTC. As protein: CASRQGQLSGANVLTF.

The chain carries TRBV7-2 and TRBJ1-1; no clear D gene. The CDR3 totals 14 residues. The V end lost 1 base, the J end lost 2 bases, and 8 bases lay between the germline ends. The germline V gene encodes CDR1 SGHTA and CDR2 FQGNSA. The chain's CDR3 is CASSLVPYNTEAFF. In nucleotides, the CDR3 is TGTGCCAGCAGCTTAGTCCCTTATAACACTGAAGCTTTCTTT.

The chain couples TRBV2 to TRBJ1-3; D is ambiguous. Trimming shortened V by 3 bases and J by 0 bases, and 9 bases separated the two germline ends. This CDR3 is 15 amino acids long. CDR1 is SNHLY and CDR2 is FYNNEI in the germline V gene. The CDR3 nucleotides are TGTGCCAGCAGTGACGGGGTTGTCTCTGGAAACACCATATATTTT. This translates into CASSDGVVSGNTIYF.

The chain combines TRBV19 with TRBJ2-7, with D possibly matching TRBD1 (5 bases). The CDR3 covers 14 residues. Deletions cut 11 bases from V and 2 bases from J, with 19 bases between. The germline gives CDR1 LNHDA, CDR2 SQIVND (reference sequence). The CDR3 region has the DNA TGTGCCCGTACGTCCTCCAGGGATGCCTACGAGCAGTACTTC. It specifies CARTSSRDAYEQYF.

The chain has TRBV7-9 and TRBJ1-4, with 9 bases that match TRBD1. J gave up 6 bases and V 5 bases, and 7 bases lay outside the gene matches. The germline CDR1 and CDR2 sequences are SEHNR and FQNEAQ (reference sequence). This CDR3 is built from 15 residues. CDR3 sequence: CASSKRQGEYEKLFF. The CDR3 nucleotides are TGTGCCAGCAGCAAGCGACAGGGGGAATATGAAAAACTGTTTTTT.

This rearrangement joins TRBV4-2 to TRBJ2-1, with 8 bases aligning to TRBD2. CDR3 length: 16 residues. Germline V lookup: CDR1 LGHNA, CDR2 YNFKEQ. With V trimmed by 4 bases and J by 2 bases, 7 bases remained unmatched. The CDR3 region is CASSLNLGLAYNEQFF. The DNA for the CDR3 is TGTGCCAGCAGCCTGAACTTGGGACTAGCCTACAATGAGCAGTTCTTC.

The CDR3 region has the DNA TGTGCCTGGAAATACAGGGGATCGGAGACCCAGTACTTC. Translation: CAWKYRGSETQYF. This chain connects TRBV30 to TRBJ2-5; 7 bases line up with TRBD1. Trimming at V came to 4 bases and at J to 5 bases, leaving 7 bases not matched to a gene. Germline loops: CDR1 GTSNPN, CDR2 SVGIG (reference sequence). This CDR3 has 13 amino acids. The full variable domain, rest sourced from reference TRBV30 and TRBJ2-5, is SQTIHQWPATLVQPVGSPLSLECTVEGTSNPNLYWYRQAAGRGLQLLFYSVGIGQISSEVPQNLSASRPQDRQFILSSKKLLLSDSGFYLCAWKYRGSETQYFGPGTRLLVL.

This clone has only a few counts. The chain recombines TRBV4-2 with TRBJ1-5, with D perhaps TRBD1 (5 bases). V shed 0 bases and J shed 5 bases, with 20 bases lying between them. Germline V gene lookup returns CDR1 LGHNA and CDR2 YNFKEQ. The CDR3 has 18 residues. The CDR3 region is CASSQDPAPGNEYQPQHF. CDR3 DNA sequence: TGTGCCAGCAGCCAAGATCCCGCGCCAGGGAATGAATATCAGCCCCAGCATTTT.